Sequencing of this T cell receptor (beta chain) was carried out in a study of T-cell memory formation after mild COVID-19. Study as a whole: There were largely donor-specific TCR clusters.

TCRdb recomputed calls from the 5' RACE reads with MiXCR, one row per CDR3 protein. The repertoire holds around 130,000 distinct CDR3 sequences, with 5% to 6.5% as singletons. This CDR3 has 15 residues. The V gene lost 4 bases and the J gene lost 3 bases, with 15 bases spanning the gap. The germline V gene encodes CDR1 MNHEY and CDR2 SVGEGT. Source material: PBMCs or a T cell subset sorted from them (not recorded which). The source is an adult woman who had mild COVID-19 (a few samples of this study predate the infection). Cell type and time point are not known. The gene calls are TRBV6-2 or TRBV6-3 and TRBJ2-5; D is possibly TRBD1 or TRBD2 (5 bases each). The CDR3 here is CASSLPGTAKETQYF. The CDR3 DNA reads as TGTGCCAGCAGTTTACCCGGGACGGCTAAAGAGACCCAGTACTTC.